The present T cell receptor beta chain was sequenced within a study of T cell repertoires in cytomegalovirus infection. Overall study context: An indication of both CMV infection and matching HLA type came from public TCR beta signatures.

As concerns this clonotype: Its antigen is still unknown.

This CDR3 has 12 residues. With 2 bases removed from V and 7 bases from J, the gap between germline ends came to 8 bases. Germline loops: CDR1 SGHRS, CDR2 YFSETQ. TCRdb called the reads again in MiXCR, with one record for every CDR3 protein. The sample yields around 100,000 distinct CDR3 sequences, around a tenth seen once. Study conclusions and caveats: The ex vivo response showed dominance by HLA-C-restricted CMV-specific TCR beta clonotypes.

The chain couples TRBV5-1 to TRBJ2-3; no firm D call. The specimen was PBMCs, sequenced either directly or after in vitro stimulation (not recorded which). This sequence originates from a human donor in good health (CMV status not recorded). Some clones in this sample may be carry-over from other donors' samples. CDR3 nucleotides: TGCGCCAGCAGCTTTCGCGGAAATACGCAGTATTTT. Its protein product is CASSFRGNTQYF.